One T cell receptor beta chain is described in this entry. Its antigen has not been determined. No base qualities exist here, and no much larger clone lies one base off it. Including cysteine and phenylalanine, the CDR3 has 14 amino acids. This entry keeps only the CDR3 DNA: 42 bases, framed from base 1. Cut back by 8 bases and 5 bases, the V and J ends lie 13 bases apart. In the germline V gene, CDR1 corresponds to ENHRY and CDR2 to SYGVKD. These data are taken from a study of T cells in localized non-small cell lung cancer (TCRdb year 2020). With regard to the full study: T cell repertoires of 236 early-stage NSCLC patients were analyzed, with tumors being compared against uninvolved tumor-adjacent lungs. The cohort consisted of approximately 240 treatment-naive NSCLC patients whose localized lung tumors had been resected. A mean age of roughly 64 years was recorded for the NSCLC patients, of whom around 140 were male and about a hundred were female. Paper-wide results and their limitations: Of the top 100 tumor clones, a median of roughly 53 were detected in paired uninvolved adjacent lung; under 35 were also among that lung's top 100. Because multi-region tumor sequencing was not performed, intratumor heterogeneity could not be ruled out. Because of the exploratory design, TCR variables were selected using unadjusted p-values without false-discovery rate correction. Uninvolved tumor-adjacent lung showed the highest T cell clonality, higher than tumor, which suggests more focused antigenic responses in the adjacent lung. Higher T cell density in blood was associated with longer overall survival, whereas higher clonality in adjacent lung was associated with shorter survival.

At diagnosis, tumor, uninvolved tumor-adjacent lung and peripheral blood were collected and then preserved as a mix of FFPE and fresh-frozen material. For TCR repertoire profiling, the blood samples were analyzed as peripheral blood mononuclear cells. The immunoSEQ Assay was used to sequence TCR beta CDR3 regions from DNA. Per the authors' processing: T cell density was computed as TCR beta template counts normalized to usable DNA estimated by amplifying housekeeping genes. Richness was estimated with the preseqR package, extrapolating to 400,000 templates for PBMC samples and 120,000 templates for tissue samples. Clonality was taken to be one minus Pielou's evenness. Tissue-enriched TCRs were identified through differential abundance testing performed on productive amino-acid clonotypes, with a minimum total count of 5 and an alpha of 0.1. The Jaccard Index and the Morisita Overlap Index were used to measure how much the repertoires overlapped between compartments. GLIPH grouped TCR beta CDR3s together with public tetramer-defined viral CDR3s, and a viral motif had to include at least three viral sequences and also show V-gene enrichment. What TCRdb holds here is the immuneACCESS table cut down to in-frame rearrangements. Part of the clones is not present; checked against another copy, under half of the missing clones reflect an unresolved V gene, and the others are unexplained. That table supplies the V and J calls and clone size; D and trimming were determined from the DNA. For this sample the table gives around 70,000 clones, of which roughly nine tenths were detected only once. The ten largest clones represent about a fifth of the sample.

This specimen was peripheral blood, taken before any cancer treatment. The sequence links TRBV10-3 to TRBJ1-6; the D gene is possibly TRBD1, with 6 bases matching. This sequence was found in a male donor at least 60 years old with stage III squamous cell lung carcinoma. The CDR3 reads CAIGMGADNSPLHF. In nucleotide form, the sequence is TGTGCCATCGGAATGGGGGCGGATAATTCACCCCTCCACTTT.